The present entry profiles one T cell receptor (beta chain) with its context. No antigen is known for it. Base qualities are not provided; no much larger clone lies one nucleotide away. Amplification of TCR beta CDR3 regions was carried out from RNA transcripts. The TCR CDR3 was subjected to a first round of RT-PCR using the HTBI primer set and the Qiagen OneStep RT-PCR kit. The libraries were constructed in a second round of multiplex PCR and then size-selected and purified. Paired-end sequencing of the libraries was performed with 100 bp reads on an Illumina HiSeq2000. Concerning the study's data processing: SOAPnuke was used to process the raw data, removing reads that contained adapters or uncalled bases, had a mean Phred below 15, or lacked an exact match to the constant primer or identifier. High-quality paired reads were merged with COPE v1.2.5, and unique nucleotide sequences were defined as clonotypes. MiTCR v1.1 was used to align clonotypes to the IMGT TRBV, TRBD and TRBJ reference segments. Analysis was restricted to V-J combinations with a frequency above 0.0001, which covered over 98% of repertoires. A TCS score was defined as the ratio of F50 (clonal expansion) to E x V (chaos), with BLOSUM62-based TCRdist applied between CDR3 peptides within each V-J. Welch's t-statistics and random forest reduced fewer than 550 V-J features to 13, which were used in a naive Bayes classifier (R e1071). TCRdb redid the processing of the public reads, applying fastp at Q25 and MiXCR, and retained in-frame beta chains. Records with the same CDR3 protein are collapsed into one entry carrying the most frequent genes and DNA. The V and J calls follow TCRdb's processing rather than the paper's. The sample includes some 720,000 distinct CDR3 sequences, with around 17% observed a single time. The ten largest clones take up around 7.7% of the sample.

The data are from a study of T cells in Graves' hyperthyroidism and ophthalmopathy (dated by TCRdb to about 2019). At the level of the whole study: Peripheral blood samples were taken at the time of initial diagnosis, prior to any treatment. To identify TCR V-J signatures that set the groups apart, the researchers used a discovery cohort of 90 to 100 patients, made up of around 42 with Graves' ophthalmopathy and about 60 with stable Graves' hyperthyroidism. Prospective prediction of ophthalmopathy was tested in an independent validation cohort of under 20 hyperthyroidism patients and roughly 16 patients who later progressed to ophthalmopathy. The approximately 100 discovery patients were divided at random into training and test sets in a 7:3 ratio. The study also compared thyroid tissue and blood T-cell repertoires from roughly six Graves' hyperthyroidism patients. Following sampling, methimazole starting at 30 mg daily was given to hyperthyroidism patients, and high-dose intravenous methylprednisolone was given to ophthalmopathy patients. According to the paper, TCR Vbeta CDR3 sequencing was carried out on some 130 peripheral blood samples, which came from 40 to 45 ophthalmopathy, 70 to 80 hyperthyroidism and approximately 17 progressor patients. Results the study describes overall, beyond this receptor: No statistical method was used to fix the sample size in advance, and group allocation was not hidden from the investigators. Most expanded thyroid clonotypes (frequency above 0.001) were also detected in blood, suggesting blood repertoires may reflect thyroid immune responses. In validation, the model predicted progression to ophthalmopathy a median of around six months before onset, with 70% to 71% sensitivity and almost 75% specificity. In cross-validation, a model built on a 13 V-J signature told ophthalmopathy apart from stable hyperthyroidism with under 90% sensitivity and about 81% specificity, and in testing the same model reached 80%/75%.

Stable Graves' hyperthyroidism was defined as no progression to ophthalmopathy during 18 months of follow-up. Hyperthyroidism patients were newly diagnosed, with disease duration under 2 months, and aged 18 to 65 years. Patients with uncontrolled infections, other autoimmune diseases, pregnancy or lactation were excluded. Diagnoses were based on clinical symptoms, serum thyroxine and TRAb, thyroid ultrasound and orbital computed tomography. PBMCs were separated from over 9 ml of fresh peripheral blood using Ficoll-Paque density gradient centrifugation. Total RNA was extracted with Trizol reagent, and quality was checked on an Agilent 2100 Bioanalyzer. For this chain, trimming is 6 bases at the V end and 6 bases at the J end, and the number of junction bases without a gene match is 10. From the cysteine up to the phenylalanine, the CDR3 has a length of 16 residues. Just the 48-base CDR3 DNA is kept, in frame starting at base 1. For CDR1 and CDR2, the germline V gene lists MNHNS and SASEGT.

Sequenced: blood. The chain uses TRBV6-1 and TRBJ2-1, with 11 bases in between that match TRBD1. This receptor was identified in a man between 18 and 35 years old with Graves' hyperthyroidism. CDR3 protein: CASSFGQGAFGNEQFF. The DNA sequence is given as TGTGCCAGCAGCTTCGGACAGGGGGCTTTCGGCAATGAGCAGTTCTTC.